Sequencing of this T cell receptor (beta chain) was carried out in a study of shared clonotypes between healthy human individuals. Across the whole study: Donors were two women and a few men aged 18 to 49. Study-level results: Only blood was sampled; tissue repertoires likely differ. Generation of non-shared clonotypes was less probable than generation of clonotypes shared by all four donors.

With regard to this clone: Its antigen is unknown.

Using about 220 ng DNA, 30,000 to 35,000 T cell genomes, the sorted-subset replicate PCRs were run. Clones were sequenced by immunoSEQ multiplex PCR, and TCRdb holds only the in-frame ones, with some missing. Of about 600,000 clones listed, approximately 97% are singletons. The V and J ends lost 4 bases and 5 bases, in that order; junction bases with no gene match: 13. The germline CDR1 and CDR2 sequences are MGHRA and YSYEKL. The CDR3 has 16 residues. The rearrangement uses TRBV4-1 and TRBJ2-5, with 7 bases identical to TRBD1. The receptor was derived from a woman in her twenties or thirties in good health. Sequenced input: naive CD4+ T cells sorted from blood. Subset denoted: CD45RA+ positively selected. The CDR3 sequence: CASSLLGTAIWETQYF. The DNA for the CDR3 is TGCGCCAGCAGCCTCCTCGGGACAGCCATCTGGGAGACCCAGTACTTC.